The 27 T cell receptor beta chains listed next were all sequenced from one sample in a study of blood T cell repertoires in COVID-19. Measured with immunoSEQ multiplex PCR; TCRdb has only the in-frame clones, and not every one. This sample has 150,000 or so clones, with about 80% found just once. The sequenced material came from PBMCs or T cells enriched from blood (not recorded which). These receptors were obtained from a woman aged 50 to 65 who had recovered from COVID-19.

The chain joins TRBV29-1 to TRBJ1-3, with 7 positions matching TRBD1. Germline loops: CDR1 SQVTM, CDR2 ANQGSEA. The CDR3 extends over 16 amino acids. Unmatched junction bases numbered 6, after V lost 1 base and J lost 0 bases. The CDR3 loop is CSVEGPDRFSGNTIYF. In DNA form, the CDR3 reads TGCAGCGTTGAAGGTCCGGACAGGTTCTCTGGAAACACCATATATTTT. The whole variable domain, filled in from reference TRBV29-1 and TRBJ1-3, reads SAVISQKPSRDICQRGTSLTIQCQVDSQVTMMFWYRQQPGQSLTLIATANQGSEATYESGFVIDKFPISRPNLTFSTLTVSNMSPEDSSIYLCSVEGPDRFSGNTIYFGEGSWLTVV.

The CDR3 nucleotides are TGTGCCAGCAGTCAGGGAATGGGCCGGTACGAGCAGTACTTC. Its translation is CASSQGMGRYEQYF. This chain uses TRBV2 with TRBJ2-7, with D tentatively TRBD1 (5 bases). V dropped 5 bases and J dropped 4 bases, with 15 bases sitting between them. The CDR3 totals 14 residues. CDR1 and CDR2 (germline): SNHLY, FYNNEI.

The chain is built from TRBV6-1 and TRBJ2-1; tentative D call: TRBD1 (6 bases). V lost 6 bases, J lost 0 bases, and 18 bases lay in between. There are 17 residues in the CDR3. Germline V gives CDR1 MNHNS, CDR2 SASEGT. The CDR3 region has the DNA TGTGCCAGCAGGGAAATCGTACAGGGAAGCTCCTACAATGAGCAGTTCTTC. Protein: CASREIVQGSSYNEQFF.

This chain uses TRBV10-1 with TRBJ2-6; D gene unclear. The CDR3 sequence is 13 residues long. Germline V gene lookup returns CDR1 WNHNN and CDR2 SYGVQD (reference sequence). Trimming left V 5 bases short and J 1 base short, with 3 bases between. The CDR3 nucleotides read TGCGCCAGCAGTCCATCTGGGGCCAACGTCCTGACTTTC. It yields the protein CASSPSGANVLTF.

This clone was detected once. The chain has TRBV5-1 and TRBJ2-6, with 11 bases aligning to TRBD1. The V segment lost 7 bases and the J segment 1 base; nucleotides outside the gene matches: 4. Germline CDR1 and CDR2: SGHRS and YFSETQ. This CDR3 is built from 16 residues. CDR3 in amino acids: CASSGTGGSGANVLTF. DNA for the CDR3: TGCGCCAGCTCCGGGACAGGGGGGTCTGGGGCCAACGTCCTGACTTTC.

The chain combines TRBV19 with TRBJ2-7; 12 bases are a match to TRBD2. This CDR3 region has 15 residues. CDR1 LNHDA and CDR2 SQIVND come from the germline V gene (reference sequence). After removal of 4 bases from V and 3 bases from J, the junction contained 4 bases not matched to a gene. CDR3 in amino acids: CASSKLAGGSYEQYF. The DNA of the CDR3 is TGTGCCAGTAGTAAACTAGCGGGGGGCAGCTACGAGCAGTACTTC.

J is TRBJ1-2 and V is TRBV11-2, with TRBD1 matching over 8 bases. V dropped 4 bases and J dropped 4; count of bases not matched to a gene: 8. The CDR3 has 15 residues. CDR1 SGHAT and CDR2 FQNNGV come from the germline V gene. The CDR3 sequence: CASSSPGQGVYGYTF. CDR3 coding DNA: TGTGCCAGCAGCTCTCCCGGACAGGGAGTCTATGGCTACACCTTC.

In nucleotides, the CDR3 is TGTGCCAGCAGATACTCAGGACTAGCGGAGGTGGGCGAGCAGTACTTC. Protein: CASRYSGLAEVGEQYF. This chain joins TRBV3-1 (or the pseudogene TRBV3-2) and TRBJ2-7, with 10 nucleotides matching TRBD2. The CDR3 sequence is 16 residues long. The trim removed 6 bases at V and 6 bases at J, leaving 14 bases unmatched. Germline V gene lookup returns CDR1 LGHDT and CDR2 YNNKEL (reference sequence).

The chain joins TRBV3-1 (or the pseudogene TRBV3-2) to TRBJ1-1; D is possibly TRBD1 (6 bases). V was cut by 4 bases and J by 5 bases, with 14 bases left in between. The CDR3 sequence is 14 residues long. Germline CDR1 is LGHDT and CDR2 is YNNKEL (reference sequence). The CDR3 sequence is CASSPLQGRTEAFF. DNA of the CDR3: TGTGCCAGCAGCCCCCTGCAGGGGCGGACTGAAGCTTTCTTT.

The genes are TRBV20-1 and TRBJ2-7; 7 nucleotides line up with TRBD1. Per the germline V gene, CDR1 is DFQATT and CDR2 is SNEGSKA (reference sequence). Trimming cost V 3 bases and J 7 bases; bases outside gene matches: 12. This CDR3 is built from 14 residues. CDR3 protein: CSASRPGQPGEQYF. DNA of the CDR3: TGCAGTGCTAGTAGGCCGGGACAGCCGGGGGAGCAGTACTTC.

The rearrangement uses TRBV24-1 and TRBJ2-1; no reliable D call. The V end lost 4 bases, the J end lost 1 base, and 4 bases lay between the germline ends. This CDR3 is built from 13 residues. Germline CDR1 reads KGHDR; CDR2 reads SFDVKD. The CDR3 spells CATSDGSYNEQFF. CDR3 nucleotides: TGTGCCACCAGTGACGGTTCCTACAATGAGCAGTTCTTC.

V usage is TRBV10-2 and J usage is TRBJ1-1, with no clear D. The CDR3 runs 12 residues. The V and J ends lost 6 bases and 4 bases respectively, with 9 bases between them. From germline, CDR1 is WSHSY and CDR2 SAAADI. The CDR3 nucleotides read TGCGCCAGCAGCCGGGATATCACTGAAGCTTTCTTT. This encodes CASSRDITEAFF.

V usage is TRBV3-1 (or the pseudogene TRBV3-2) and J usage is TRBJ1-1; D gene unclear. CDR3 length: 13 residues. Germline V gene data show CDR1 as LGHDT and CDR2 as YNNKEL (reference sequence). The V end lost 4 bases, the J end lost 10 bases, and 16 bases lay between the germline ends. The CDR3 bases are TGTGCCAGCAGCCCTGACGACACAGTAGGAGCTTTCTTT. Protein product: CASSPDDTVGAFF.

This clone was seen more than once but under ten times. The gene calls are TRBV7-2 and TRBJ2-1; perhaps TRBD2 as D (5 bases). The V gene lost 4 bases and the J gene lost 0 bases, with 16 bases spanning the gap. This CDR3 is built from 17 residues. Germline loops: CDR1 SGHTA, CDR2 FQGNSA. The CDR3 region is CASSYQNWAGSYNEQFF. CDR3 nucleotides: TGTGCCAGCAGCTACCAGAATTGGGCGGGCTCCTACAATGAGCAGTTCTTC.

The table lists this clone with a count of one. The rearrangement links TRBV5-1 to TRBJ2-4, with D perhaps matching TRBD1 (6 bases). The CDR3 spans 14 residues. Trimming cost V 1 base and J 9 bases, with 14 bases left between them. CDR1 and CDR2 (germline): SGHRS, YFSETQ. Here the CDR3 reads CASSLWESRGIQYF. In DNA form, the CDR3 reads TGCGCCAGCAGCTTGTGGGAGTCCAGGGGCATTCAGTACTTC.

In this sample, this clone turned up a few times. The chain couples TRBV5-8 to TRBJ1-5; D unresolved. The germline gives CDR1 SGHTS, CDR2 YDEGEE. CDR3 length: 15 residues. V lost 0 bases and J lost 5, with 12 bases in between. CDR3 bases: TGTGCCAGCAGCTTGGCCGGAGGGAAGCATCAGCCCCAGCATTTT. Residues: CASSLAGGKHQPQHF. The entire variable domain, with the rest obtained from reference TRBV5-8 and TRBJ1-5, is as follows: EAGVTQSPTHLIKTRGQQATLRCSPISGHTSVYWYQQALGLGLQFLLWYDEGEERNRGNFPPRFSGRQFPNYSSELNVNALELEDSALYLCASSLAGGKHQPQHFGDGTRLSIL.

V and J are TRBV7-3 and TRBJ2-1; TRBD2 aligns across 9 bases. Germline-derived CDR1 and CDR2 are SGHTA and FQGTGA. CDR3 length: 16 amino acids. Trimming at V came to 4 bases and at J to 9 bases, leaving 13 bases not matched to a gene. The CDR3 sequence is CASSSLGLAGPGEQFF. The CDR3 DNA follows: TGTGCCAGCAGCTCCCTGGGGCTAGCGGGACCGGGTGAGCAGTTCTTC.

The rearrangement uses TRBV7-3 and TRBJ2-7, with D perhaps matching TRBD1 (6 bases). The length of the CDR3 is 21 residues. Germline V gene data show CDR1 as SGHTA and CDR2 as FQGTGA. Trimming pared 0 bases from V and 2 bases from J, leaving 29 bases between. The CDR3 loop is CASSLTFYRAYLPTCTYEQYF. CDR3 nucleotide sequence: TGTGCCAGCAGCTTAACGTTTTACAGGGCCTACCTCCCCACCTGCACCTACGAGCAGTACTTC.

V gene TRBV27 combines with J gene TRBJ2-1; 7 positions agree with TRBD1. The CDR3 has 16 amino acids. The germline gives CDR1 MNHEY, CDR2 SMNVEV (reference sequence). J was trimmed by 6 bases and V by 6 bases; bases with no gene match: 14. DNA of the CDR3: TGTGCCAGCAGCCTTCAGACAGGGTCCCATATCAATGAGCAGTTCTTC. As protein: CASSLQTGSHINEQFF.

This rearrangement joins TRBV5-1 to TRBJ1-4; TRBD1 aligns across 9 bases. CDR3 length equals 15 residues. With V trimmed by 0 bases and J by 8 bases, 5 bases remained unmatched. The germline V gene encodes CDR1 SGHRS and CDR2 YFSETQ. CDR3 protein: CASSLGGQGNEKLFF. CDR3 DNA: TGCGCCAGCAGCTTGGGGGGACAGGGAAACGAAAAACTGTTTTTT.

This clone occurred once. The chain is built from TRBV5-4 and TRBJ2-1; TRBD2 agrees at 11 bases. CDR1 SGHNT and CDR2 YYREEE come from the germline V gene (reference sequence). This CDR3 is 17 amino acids long. The ends lost 5 bases at V and 5 bases at J; junction bases unmatched: 12. The CDR3 protein is CASRSGTSGQINNEQFF. The DNA of the CDR3 is TGTGCCAGCAGGTCCGGGACTAGCGGACAAATTAACAATGAGCAGTTCTTC.

V usage is TRBV10-2 and J usage is TRBJ2-5; 10 bases agree with TRBD1. V shed 7 bases, J shed 5 bases, and the junction held 10 bases outside the gene matches. Germline CDR1 WSHSY, CDR2 SAAADI. The CDR3 totals 15 residues. CDR3 sequence: CASTLTGGIGETQYF. DNA of the CDR3: TGCGCCAGCACCCTGACAGGGGGCATCGGGGAGACCCAGTACTTC.

The chain couples TRBV12-5 to TRBJ1-2; 9 bases match TRBD1. The germline V gene encodes CDR1 LGHNT and CDR2 FRNRAP. The V and J ends lost 1 base and 7 bases, in that order; junction bases with no gene match: 10. The CDR3 contains 16 residues. The CDR3 DNA reads TGTGCTAGTGGTTTGGCCGCGGGACAGGGTGTCTCTGGCTACACCTTC. It codes for CASGLAAGQGVSGYTF.

Worth noting for this clone: Within the sample, other DNA sequences also encode this same CDR3. The CDR3 bases are TGCGCCAGCAGCTTGGGCGGGTACAATGAGCAGTTCTTC. This encodes CASSLGGYNEQFF. The V call is TRBV5-1, the J call TRBJ2-1; D might be TRBD2 (5 bases). The CDR3 sequence is 13 residues long. V was cut by 0 bases and J by 4 bases, with 5 bases left in between. Germline CDR1 reads SGHRS; CDR2 reads YFSETQ.

This chain connects TRBV9 to TRBJ2-2, with unresolved D. Per germline, CDR1 SGDLS and CDR2 YYNGEE. The CDR3 contains 13 residues. V was clipped by 0 bases and J by 6 bases, with 6 bases between them. CDR3 sequence: CASSVDLSGELFF. CDR3 in DNA: TGTGCCAGCAGCGTAGACTTATCCGGGGAGCTGTTTTTT. The complete variable domain, with remaining parts taken from reference TRBV9 and TRBJ2-2, reads DSGVTQTPKHLITATGQRVTLRCSPRSGDLSVYWYQQSLDQGLQFLIQYYNGEERAKGNILERFSAQQFPDLHSELNLSSLELGDSALYFCASSVDLSGELFFGEGSRLTVL.

The V gene is TRBV5-1, the J gene TRBJ2-1; 8 bases line up with TRBD2. The trim removed 3 bases at V and 5 bases at J, leaving 7 bases unmatched. The CDR3 is made up of 15 amino acids. Germline lookup yields CDR1 SGHRS and CDR2 YFSETQ. CDR3 loop: CASSWGAGADNEQFF. CDR3 in DNA: TGCGCCAGCAGCTGGGGAGCGGGGGCGGACAATGAGCAGTTCTTC.

The chain recombines TRBV5-4 with TRBJ2-2; D is uncertain. Per the germline V gene, CDR1 is SGHNT and CDR2 is YYREEE (reference sequence). The CDR3 is 14 amino acids. Between the trimmed V and J ends, which lost 2 bases and 1 base, there was a span of 6 bases. The DNA of the CDR3 is TGTGCCAGCAGCTTACAGCTGAACACCGGGGAGCTGTTTTTT. Translation gives CASSLQLNTGELFF.